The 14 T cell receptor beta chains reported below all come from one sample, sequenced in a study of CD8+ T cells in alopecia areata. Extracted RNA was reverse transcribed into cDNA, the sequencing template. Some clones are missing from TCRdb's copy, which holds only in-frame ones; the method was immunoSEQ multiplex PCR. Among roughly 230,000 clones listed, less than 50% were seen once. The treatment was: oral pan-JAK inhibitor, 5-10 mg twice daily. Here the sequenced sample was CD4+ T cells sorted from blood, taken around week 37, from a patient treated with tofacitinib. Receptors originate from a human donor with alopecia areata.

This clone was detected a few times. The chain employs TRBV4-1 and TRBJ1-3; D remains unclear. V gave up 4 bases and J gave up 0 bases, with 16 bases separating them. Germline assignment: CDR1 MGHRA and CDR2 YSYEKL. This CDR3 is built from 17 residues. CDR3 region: CASSPKVWVHSGNTIYF. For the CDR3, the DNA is TGCGCCAGCAGCCCCAAGGTTTGGGTTCACTCTGGAAACACCATATATTTT.

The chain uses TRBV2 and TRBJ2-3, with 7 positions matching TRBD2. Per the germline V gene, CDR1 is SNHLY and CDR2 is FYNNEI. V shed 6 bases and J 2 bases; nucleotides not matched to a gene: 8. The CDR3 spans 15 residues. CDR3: CASRSAGTFTDTQYF. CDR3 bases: TGTGCCAGCAGGTCAGCGGGAACCTTCACAGATACGCAGTATTTT.

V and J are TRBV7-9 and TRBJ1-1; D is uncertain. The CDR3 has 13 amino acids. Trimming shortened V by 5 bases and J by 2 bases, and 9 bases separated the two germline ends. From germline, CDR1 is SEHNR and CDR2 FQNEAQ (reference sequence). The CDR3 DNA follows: TGTGCCAGCAGCCCCCAACCTAACACTGAAGCTTTCTTT. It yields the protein CASSPQPNTEAFF.

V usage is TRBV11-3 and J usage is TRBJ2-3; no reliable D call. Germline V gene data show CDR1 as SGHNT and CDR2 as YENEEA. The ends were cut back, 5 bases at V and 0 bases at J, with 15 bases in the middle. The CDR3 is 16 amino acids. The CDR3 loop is CASSLRLGSSTDTQYF. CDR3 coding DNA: TGTGCCAGCAGCCTCCGCCTAGGATCTAGCACAGATACGCAGTATTTT.

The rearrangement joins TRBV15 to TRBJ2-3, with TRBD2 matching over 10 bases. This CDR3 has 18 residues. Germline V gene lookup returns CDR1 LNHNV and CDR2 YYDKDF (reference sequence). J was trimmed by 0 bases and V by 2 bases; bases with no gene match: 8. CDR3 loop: CATSRSRAAGGSTDTQYF. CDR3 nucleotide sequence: TGTGCCACCAGCAGATCTCGGGCAGCGGGAGGGAGCACAGATACGCAGTATTTT.

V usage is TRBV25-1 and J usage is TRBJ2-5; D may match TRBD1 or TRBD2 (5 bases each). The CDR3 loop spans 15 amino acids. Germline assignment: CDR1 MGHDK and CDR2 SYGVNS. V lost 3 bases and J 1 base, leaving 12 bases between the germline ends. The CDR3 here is CASSDRTLVQETQYF. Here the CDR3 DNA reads TGTGCCAGCAGTGACAGGACACTAGTCCAAGAGACCCAGTACTTC.

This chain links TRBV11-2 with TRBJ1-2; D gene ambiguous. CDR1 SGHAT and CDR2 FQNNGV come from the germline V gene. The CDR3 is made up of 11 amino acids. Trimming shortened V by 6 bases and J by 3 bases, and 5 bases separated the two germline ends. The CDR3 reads CASRKDYGYTF. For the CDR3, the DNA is TGTGCCAGCAGGAAGGACTATGGCTACACCTTC.

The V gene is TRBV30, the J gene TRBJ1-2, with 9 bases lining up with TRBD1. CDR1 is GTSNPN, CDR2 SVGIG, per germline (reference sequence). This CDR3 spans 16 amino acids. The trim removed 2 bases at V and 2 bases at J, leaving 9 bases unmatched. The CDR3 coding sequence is TGTGCCTGGAGTCTGGGACAGGGAGGTAGCAACTATGGCTACACCTTC. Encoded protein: CAWSLGQGGSNYGYTF. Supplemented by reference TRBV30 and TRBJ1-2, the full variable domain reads SQTIHQWPATLVQPVGSPLSLECTVEGTSNPNLYWYRQAAGRGLQLLFYSVGIGQISSEVPQNLSASRPQDRQFILSSKKLLLSDSGFYLCAWSLGQGGSNYGYTFGSGTRLTVV.

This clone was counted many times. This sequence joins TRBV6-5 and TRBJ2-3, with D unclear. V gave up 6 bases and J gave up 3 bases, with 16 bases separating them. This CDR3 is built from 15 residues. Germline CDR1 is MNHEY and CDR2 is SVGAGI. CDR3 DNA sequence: TGTGCCAGCAGCACCGGACCGGTGGGGACAGATACGCAGTATTTT. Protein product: CASSTGPVGTDTQYF.

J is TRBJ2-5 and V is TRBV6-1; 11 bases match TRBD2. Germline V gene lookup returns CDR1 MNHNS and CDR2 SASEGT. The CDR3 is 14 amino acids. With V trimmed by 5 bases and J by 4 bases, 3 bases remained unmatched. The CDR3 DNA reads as TGTGCCAGCAGTTTAGGACTAGCGGGAGAGACCCAGTACTTC. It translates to CASSLGLAGETQYF.

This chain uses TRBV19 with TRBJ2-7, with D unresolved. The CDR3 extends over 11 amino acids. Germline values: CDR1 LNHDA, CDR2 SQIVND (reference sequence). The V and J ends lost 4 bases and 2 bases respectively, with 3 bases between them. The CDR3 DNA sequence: TGTGCCAGTAGTACCCCCTACGAGCAGTACTTC. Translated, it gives CASSTPYEQYF. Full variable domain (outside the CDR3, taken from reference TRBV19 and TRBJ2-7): DGGITQSPKYLFRKEGQNVTLSCEQNLNHDAMYWYRQDPGQGLRLIYYSQIVNDFQKGDIAEGYSVSREKKESFPLTVTSAQKNPTAFYLCASSTPYEQYFGPGTRLTVT.

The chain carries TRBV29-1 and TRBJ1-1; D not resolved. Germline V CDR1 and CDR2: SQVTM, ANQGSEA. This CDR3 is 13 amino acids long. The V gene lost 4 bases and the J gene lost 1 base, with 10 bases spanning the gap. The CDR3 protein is CSVAQVQNTEAFF. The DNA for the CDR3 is TGCAGCGTTGCCCAGGTTCAGAACACTGAAGCTTTCTTT. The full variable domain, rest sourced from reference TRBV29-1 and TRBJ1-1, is SAVISQKPSRDICQRGTSLTIQCQVDSQVTMMFWYRQQPGQSLTLIATANQGSEATYESGFVIDKFPISRPNLTFSTLTVSNMSPEDSSIYLCSVAQVQNTEAFFGQGTRLTVV.

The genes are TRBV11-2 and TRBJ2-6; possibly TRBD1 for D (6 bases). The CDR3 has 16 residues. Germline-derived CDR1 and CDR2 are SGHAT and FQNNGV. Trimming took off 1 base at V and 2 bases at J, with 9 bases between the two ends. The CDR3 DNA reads TGTGCCAGCAGCTTAGGTGGGGGCGCTGGGGCCAACGTCCTGACTTTC. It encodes CASSLGGGAGANVLTF.

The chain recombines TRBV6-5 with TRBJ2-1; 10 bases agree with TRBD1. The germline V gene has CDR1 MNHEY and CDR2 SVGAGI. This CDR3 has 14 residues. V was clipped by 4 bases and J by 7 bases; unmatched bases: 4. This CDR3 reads CASSWRTGGNEQFF. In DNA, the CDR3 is TGTGCCAGCAGTTGGCGGACAGGGGGAAATGAGCAGTTCTTC.